The entry that follows covers one T cell receptor beta chain sequence. Other DNA sequences from this sample encode an identical CDR3 as well. Sequencing used immunoSEQ multiplex PCR; TCRdb keeps in-frame clones, though not all of them. The sample shows approximately 200,000 clones, 88% of them seen only once. This CDR3 has 12 amino acids. CDR1 and CDR2 (germline): MDHEN, SYDVKM. Trimming removed 6 bases from V and 1 base from J, with 7 bases in between. The sample comes from a study of blood T cell repertoires in COVID-19. As for the study in general: From T cells, B-cell-depleted T cells, or PBMCs came the material, which was cDNA or gDNA.

Sequenced: peripheral blood. This TCR derives from a woman aged 25 to 45 with acute or convalescent COVID-19. The chain has TRBV28 and TRBJ2-7; D gene uncertain. The CDR3 DNA follows: TGTGCCAGCAGCTTCGGGTCCTACGAGCAGTACTTC. The encoded protein is CASSFGSYEQYF.